At least ten counts were recorded for the clone carrying this TCR beta chain. The data derive from a study of neurological immune-mediated disorders. Each CDR3 protein is one row after TCRdb ran MiXCR on the 5' RACE reads. This sample carries 80,000 to 100,000 distinct CDR3 sequences, under 4.5% of them seen once, and the ten largest clones take around 3.1%. V trimming: 6 bases; J trimming: 8 bases; junction bases outside the gene matches: 9. Looked up from germline, CDR1 is KGHSH and CDR2 is LQKENI. CDR3 length: 15 residues. This receptor was obtained from a woman aged 50 to 65 with multiple sclerosis. The chain carries TRBV18 and TRBJ2-4; 11 nucleotides line up with TRBD1. The sequenced sample consisted of PBMCs. CDR3: CASSPGQGVFYIQYF. In nucleotides, the CDR3 is TGTGCCAGCTCTCCGGGACAGGGGGTTTTCTACATTCAGTACTTC.